What follows describes a single T cell receptor beta chain. Antigen unknown. This sample stems from a study of cytomegalovirus exposure and HLA in healthy donors. Germline V gene sequence: CDR1 SGHNT, CDR2 YYREEE (reference sequence). Trimming pared 2 bases from V and 1 base from J, leaving 9 bases between. The length of the CDR3 is 15 residues. Study-wide findings and caveats: Per published reports, the classifier diagnosed cytomegalovirus status with high specificity and sensitivity. Cytomegalovirus-associated TCR beta chains were listed, numbering over 150.

Sequencing used immunoSEQ multiplex PCR; TCRdb keeps in-frame clones, though not all of them. The table includes some 330,000 clones, roughly 90% detected once. This receptor was obtained from a woman aged 18-29 years in good health and CMV-seronegative. The chain links TRBV5-4 to TRBJ2-2; the D gene is possibly TRBD2 (5 bases). The sample comprised PBMCs. The CDR3 region is CASSFGGMNTGELFF. CDR3 DNA: TGTGCCAGCAGCTTCGGAGGAATGAACACCGGGGAGCTGTTTTTT.